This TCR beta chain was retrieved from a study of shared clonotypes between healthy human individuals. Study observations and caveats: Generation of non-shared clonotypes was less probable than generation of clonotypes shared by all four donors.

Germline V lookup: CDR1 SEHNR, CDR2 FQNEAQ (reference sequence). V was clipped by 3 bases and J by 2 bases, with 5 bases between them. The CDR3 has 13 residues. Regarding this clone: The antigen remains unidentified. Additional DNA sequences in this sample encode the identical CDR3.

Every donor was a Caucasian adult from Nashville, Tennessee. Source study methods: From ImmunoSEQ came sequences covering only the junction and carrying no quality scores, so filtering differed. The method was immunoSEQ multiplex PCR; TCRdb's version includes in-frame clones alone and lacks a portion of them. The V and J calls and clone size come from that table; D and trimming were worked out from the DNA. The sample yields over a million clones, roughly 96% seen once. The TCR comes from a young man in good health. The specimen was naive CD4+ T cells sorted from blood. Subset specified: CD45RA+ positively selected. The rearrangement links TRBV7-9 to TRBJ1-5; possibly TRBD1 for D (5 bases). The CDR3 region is CASSLTGNQPQHF. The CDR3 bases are TGTGCCAGCAGCTTGACAGGCAATCAGCCCCAGCATTTT. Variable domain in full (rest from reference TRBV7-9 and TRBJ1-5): DTGVSQNPRHKITKRGQNVTFRCDPISEHNRLYWYRQTLGQGPEFLTYFQNEAQLEKSRLLSDRFSAERPKGSFSTLEIQRTEQGDSAMYLCASSLTGNQPQHFGDGTRLSIL.